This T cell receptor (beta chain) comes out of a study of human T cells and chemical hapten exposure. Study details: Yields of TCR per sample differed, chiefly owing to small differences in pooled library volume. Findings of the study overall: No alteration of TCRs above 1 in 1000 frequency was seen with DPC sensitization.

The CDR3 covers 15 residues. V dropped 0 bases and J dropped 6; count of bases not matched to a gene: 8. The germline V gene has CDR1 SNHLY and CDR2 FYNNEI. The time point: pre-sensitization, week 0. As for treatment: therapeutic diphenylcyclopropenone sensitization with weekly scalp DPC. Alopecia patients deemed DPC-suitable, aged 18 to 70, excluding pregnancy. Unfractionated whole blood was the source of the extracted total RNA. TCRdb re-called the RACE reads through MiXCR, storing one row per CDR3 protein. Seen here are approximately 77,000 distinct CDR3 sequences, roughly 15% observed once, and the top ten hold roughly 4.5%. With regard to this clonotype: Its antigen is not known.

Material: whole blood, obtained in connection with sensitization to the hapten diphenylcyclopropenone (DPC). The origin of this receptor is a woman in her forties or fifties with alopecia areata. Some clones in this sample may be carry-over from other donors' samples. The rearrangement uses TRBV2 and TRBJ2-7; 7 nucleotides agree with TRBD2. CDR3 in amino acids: CASSEARAGVGEQYF. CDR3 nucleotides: TGTGCCAGCAGTGAAGCGCGGGCGGGAGTCGGCGAGCAGTACTTC.